This TCR beta chain was found in a study of T cell responses to AZD1222 COVID-19 vaccine. Findings and caveats of the study: Recipients of AZD1222 seropositive at baseline numbered only five or six. Close to half of all spike-specific TCRs reportedly target regions of the variants that are unmutated. The study found Spike-specific TCR breadth and depth rose after two AZD1222 doses. Females outnumbered males among donors, who were mostly white British; clonal diversity was possibly underestimated.

Note on this clone: Its antigen is not identified.

This table comes from immunoSEQ multiplex PCR, and its TCRdb copy is limited to in-frame clones, with some not included. Seen here are 140,000 or so clones, 75% to 90% observed once, and the top ten hold roughly 1.7%. CDR1 is MNHEY and CDR2 is SVGAGI in the germline V gene. The CDR3 loop spans 13 amino acids. V was clipped by 6 bases and J by 5 bases; unmatched bases: 6. This sample comprised peripheral blood, obtained on day 0 of AZD1222 vaccination. This chain joins TRBV6-5 and TRBJ1-2; 7 positions agree with TRBD1. This sequence originates from an adult in good health. CDR3 sequence reads: CASRTGTAYGYTF. The CDR3 DNA sequence: TGTGCCAGCAGAACCGGGACAGCTTATGGCTACACCTTC.